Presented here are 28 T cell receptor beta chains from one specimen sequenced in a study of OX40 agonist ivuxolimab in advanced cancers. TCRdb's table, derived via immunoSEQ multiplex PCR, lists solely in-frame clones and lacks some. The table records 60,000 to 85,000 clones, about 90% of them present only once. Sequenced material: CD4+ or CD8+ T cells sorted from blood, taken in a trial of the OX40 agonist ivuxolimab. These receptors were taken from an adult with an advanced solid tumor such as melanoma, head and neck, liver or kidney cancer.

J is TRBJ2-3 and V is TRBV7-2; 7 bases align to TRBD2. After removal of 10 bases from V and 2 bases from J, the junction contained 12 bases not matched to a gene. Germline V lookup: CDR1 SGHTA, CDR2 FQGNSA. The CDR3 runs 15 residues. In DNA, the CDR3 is TGTGCCACGACTTTGATTGGGGGGGTCACAGATACGCAGTATTTT. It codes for CATTLIGGVTDTQYF.

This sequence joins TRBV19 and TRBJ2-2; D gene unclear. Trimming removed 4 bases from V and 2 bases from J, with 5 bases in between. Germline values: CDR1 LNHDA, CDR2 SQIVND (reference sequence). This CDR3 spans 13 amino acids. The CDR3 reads CASSTVNTGELFF. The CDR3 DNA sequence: TGTGCCAGTAGTACGGTAAACACCGGGGAGCTGTTTTTT.

The CDR3 protein is CASSRGLAVRETQYF. The CDR3 DNA sequence: TGTGCCAGCAGCCGAGGACTAGCAGTGCGAGAGACCCAGTACTTC. This sequence joins TRBV5-6 and TRBJ2-5; 8 nucleotides line up with TRBD2. CDR1 is SGHDT, CDR2 YYEEEE, per germline. Trimming cost V 4 bases and J 4 bases; bases outside gene matches: 9. CDR3 size: 15 residues.

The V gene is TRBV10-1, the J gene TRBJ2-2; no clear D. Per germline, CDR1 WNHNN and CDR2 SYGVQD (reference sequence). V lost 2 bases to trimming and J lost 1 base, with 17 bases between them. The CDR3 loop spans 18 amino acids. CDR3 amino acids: CASSESLGNIRNTGELFF. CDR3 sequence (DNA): TGCGCCAGCAGTGAGAGTTTGGGTAATATTCGGAACACCGGGGAGCTGTTTTTT.

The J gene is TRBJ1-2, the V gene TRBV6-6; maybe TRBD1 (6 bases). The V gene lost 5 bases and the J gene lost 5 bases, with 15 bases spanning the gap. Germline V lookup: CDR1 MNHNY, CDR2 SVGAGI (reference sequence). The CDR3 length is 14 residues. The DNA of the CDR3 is TGTGCCAGCAGTACCCCGAGAGGGGGTTATGGCTACACCTTC. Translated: CASSTPRGGYGYTF.

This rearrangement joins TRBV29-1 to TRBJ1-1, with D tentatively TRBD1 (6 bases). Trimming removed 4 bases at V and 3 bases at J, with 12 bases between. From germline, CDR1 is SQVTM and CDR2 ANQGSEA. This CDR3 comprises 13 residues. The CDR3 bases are TGCAGCGTTGTCCTGGCAGGGGACACTGAAGCTTTCTTT. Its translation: CSVVLAGDTEAFF. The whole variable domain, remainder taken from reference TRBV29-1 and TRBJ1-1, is SAVISQKPSRDICQRGTSLTIQCQVDSQVTMMFWYRQQPGQSLTLIATANQGSEATYESGFVIDKFPISRPNLTFSTLTVSNMSPEDSSIYLCSVVLAGDTEAFFGQGTRLTVV.

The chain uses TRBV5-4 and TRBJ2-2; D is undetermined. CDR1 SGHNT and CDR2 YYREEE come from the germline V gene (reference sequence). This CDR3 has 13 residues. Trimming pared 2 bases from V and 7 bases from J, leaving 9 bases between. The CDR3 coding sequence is TGTGCCAGCAGCTTTGTTCAGAACGGGGAGCTGTTTTTT. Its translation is CASSFVQNGELFF. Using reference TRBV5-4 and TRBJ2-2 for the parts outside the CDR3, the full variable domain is ETGVTQSPTHLIKTRGQQVTLRCSSQSGHNTVSWYQQALGQGPQFIFQYYREEENGRGNFPPRFSGLQFPNYSSELNVNALELDDSALYLCASSFVQNGELFFGEGSRLTVL.

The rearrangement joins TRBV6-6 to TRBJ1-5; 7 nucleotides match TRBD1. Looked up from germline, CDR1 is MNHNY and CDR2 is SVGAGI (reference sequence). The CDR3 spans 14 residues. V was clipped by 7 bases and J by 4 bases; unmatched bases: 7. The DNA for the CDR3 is TGTGCCAGCAACCAACAGGGGCGTAATCAGCCCCAGCATTTT. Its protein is CASNQQGRNQPQHF.

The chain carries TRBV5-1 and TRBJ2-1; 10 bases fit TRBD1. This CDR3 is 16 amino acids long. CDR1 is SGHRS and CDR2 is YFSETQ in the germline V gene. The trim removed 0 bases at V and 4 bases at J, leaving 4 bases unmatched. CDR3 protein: CASSLAGTGAYNEQFF. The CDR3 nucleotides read TGCGCCAGCAGCTTGGCCGGGACAGGGGCGTACAATGAGCAGTTCTTC.

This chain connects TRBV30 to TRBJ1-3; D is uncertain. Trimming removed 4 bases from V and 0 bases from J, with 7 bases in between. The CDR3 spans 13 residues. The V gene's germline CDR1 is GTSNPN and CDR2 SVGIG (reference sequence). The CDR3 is CAWIKGSGNTIYF. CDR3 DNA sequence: TGTGCCTGGATCAAGGGCTCTGGAAACACCATATATTTT. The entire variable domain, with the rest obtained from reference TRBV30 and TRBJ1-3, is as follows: SQTIHQWPATLVQPVGSPLSLECTVEGTSNPNLYWYRQAAGRGLQLLFYSVGIGQISSEVPQNLSASRPQDRQFILSSKKLLLSDSGFYLCAWIKGSGNTIYFGEGSWLTVV.

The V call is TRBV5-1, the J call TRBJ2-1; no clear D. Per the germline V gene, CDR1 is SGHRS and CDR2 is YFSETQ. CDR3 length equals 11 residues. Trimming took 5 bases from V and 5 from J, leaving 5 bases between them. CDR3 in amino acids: CASSLDNEQFF. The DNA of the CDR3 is TGCGCCAGCAGTCTAGACAATGAGCAGTTCTTC.

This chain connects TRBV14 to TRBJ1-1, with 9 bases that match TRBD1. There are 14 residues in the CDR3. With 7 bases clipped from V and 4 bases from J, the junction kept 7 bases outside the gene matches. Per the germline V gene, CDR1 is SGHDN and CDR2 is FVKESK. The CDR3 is CASTSQGAGTEAFF. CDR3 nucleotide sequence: TGTGCCAGCACCTCACAGGGGGCCGGCACTGAAGCTTTCTTT. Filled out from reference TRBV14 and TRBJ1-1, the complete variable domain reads EAGVTQFPSHSVIEKGQTVTLRCDPISGHDNLYWYRRVMGKEIKFLLHFVKESKQDESGMPNNRFLAERTGGTYSTLKVQPAELEDSGVYFCASTSQGAGTEAFFGQGTRLTVV.

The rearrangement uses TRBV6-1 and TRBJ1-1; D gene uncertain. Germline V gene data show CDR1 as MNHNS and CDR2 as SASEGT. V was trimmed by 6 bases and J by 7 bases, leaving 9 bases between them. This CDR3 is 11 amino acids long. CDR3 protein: CASRSGIEAFF. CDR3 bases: TGTGCCAGCAGGAGTGGGATTGAAGCTTTCTTT.

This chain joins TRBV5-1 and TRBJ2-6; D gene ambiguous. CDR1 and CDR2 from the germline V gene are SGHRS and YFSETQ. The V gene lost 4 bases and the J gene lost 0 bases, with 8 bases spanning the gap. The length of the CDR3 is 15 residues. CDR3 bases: TGCGCCAGCAGCCCCGTCCTCTCTGGGGCCAACGTCCTGACTTTC. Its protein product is CASSPVLSGANVLTF.

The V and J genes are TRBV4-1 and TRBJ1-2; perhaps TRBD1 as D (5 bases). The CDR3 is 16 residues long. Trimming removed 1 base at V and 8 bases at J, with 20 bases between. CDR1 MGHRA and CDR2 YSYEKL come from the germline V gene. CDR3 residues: CASSQGLSGAGKGYTF. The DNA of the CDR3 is TGCGCCAGCAGCCAAGGGTTATCGGGCGCAGGGAAGGGCTACACCTTC.

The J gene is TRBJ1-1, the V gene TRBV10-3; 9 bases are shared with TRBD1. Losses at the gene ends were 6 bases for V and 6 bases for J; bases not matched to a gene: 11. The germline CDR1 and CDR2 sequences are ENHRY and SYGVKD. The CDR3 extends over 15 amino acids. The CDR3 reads CAISGPGTGTPEAFF. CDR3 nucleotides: TGTGCCATCAGCGGCCCCGGGACAGGGACGCCTGAAGCTTTCTTT.

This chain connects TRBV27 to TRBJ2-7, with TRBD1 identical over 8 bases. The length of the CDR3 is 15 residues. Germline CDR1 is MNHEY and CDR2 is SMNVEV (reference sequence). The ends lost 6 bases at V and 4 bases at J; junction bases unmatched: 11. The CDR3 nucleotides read TGTGCCAGCAGAGAGCTCGGGACAGGAGGGTACGAGCAGTACTTC. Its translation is CASRELGTGGYEQYF.

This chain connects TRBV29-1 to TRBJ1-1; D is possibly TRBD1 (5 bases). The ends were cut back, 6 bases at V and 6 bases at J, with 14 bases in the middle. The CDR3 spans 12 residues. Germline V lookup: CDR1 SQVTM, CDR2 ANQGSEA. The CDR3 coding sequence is TGCAGCGTGGGGGAGTTGGACTCTGAAGCTTTCTTT. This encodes CSVGELDSEAFF.

The CDR3 DNA is TGTGCCTGGAGTTTGCCCGGGGGAAACTATGGCTACACCTTC. It encodes CAWSLPGGNYGYTF. The chain recombines TRBV30 with TRBJ1-2, with D possibly being TRBD1 (5 bases). CDR1 and CDR2 from the germline V gene are GTSNPN and SVGIG (reference sequence). The CDR3 is made up of 14 amino acids. V lost 2 bases and J lost 2, with 12 bases in between. The entire variable domain, with the rest obtained from reference TRBV30 and TRBJ1-2, is as follows: SQTIHQWPATLVQPVGSPLSLECTVEGTSNPNLYWYRQAAGRGLQLLFYSVGIGQISSEVPQNLSASRPQDRQFILSSKKLLLSDSGFYLCAWSLPGGNYGYTFGSGTRLTVV.

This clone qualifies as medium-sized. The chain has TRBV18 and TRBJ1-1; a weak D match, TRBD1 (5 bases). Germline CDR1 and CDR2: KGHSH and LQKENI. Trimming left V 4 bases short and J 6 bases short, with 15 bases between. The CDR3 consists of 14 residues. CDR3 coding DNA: TGTGCCAGCTCACAGCAGGGAGGAGGAGCTGAAGCTTTCTTT. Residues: CASSQQGGGAEAFF.

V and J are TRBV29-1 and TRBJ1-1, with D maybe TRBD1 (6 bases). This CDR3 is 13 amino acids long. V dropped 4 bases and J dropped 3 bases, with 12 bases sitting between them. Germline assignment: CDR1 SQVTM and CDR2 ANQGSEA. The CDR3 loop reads CSVGRGIDTEAFF. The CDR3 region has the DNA TGCAGCGTTGGCAGGGGAATTGACACTGAAGCTTTCTTT.

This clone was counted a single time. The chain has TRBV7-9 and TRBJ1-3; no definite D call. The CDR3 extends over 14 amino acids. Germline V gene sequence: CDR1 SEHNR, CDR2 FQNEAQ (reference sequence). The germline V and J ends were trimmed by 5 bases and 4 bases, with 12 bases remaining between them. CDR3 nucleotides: TGTGCCAGCAGCAACCAGGCGGGAGGAAACACCATATATTTT. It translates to CASSNQAGGNTIYF.

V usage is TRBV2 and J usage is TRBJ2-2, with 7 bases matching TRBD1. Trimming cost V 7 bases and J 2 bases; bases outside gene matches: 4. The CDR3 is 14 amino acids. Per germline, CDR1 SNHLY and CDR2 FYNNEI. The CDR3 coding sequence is TGTGCCAGCAAGAGACAGGGTAACACCGGGGAGCTGTTTTTT. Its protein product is CASKRQGNTGELFF.

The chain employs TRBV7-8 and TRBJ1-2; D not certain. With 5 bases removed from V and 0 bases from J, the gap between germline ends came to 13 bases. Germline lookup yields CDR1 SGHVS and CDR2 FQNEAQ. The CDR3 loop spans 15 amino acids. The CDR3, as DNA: TGTGCCAGCAGCCTTTTAGGGAGGCCTAACTATGGCTACACCTTC. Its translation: CASSLLGRPNYGYTF.

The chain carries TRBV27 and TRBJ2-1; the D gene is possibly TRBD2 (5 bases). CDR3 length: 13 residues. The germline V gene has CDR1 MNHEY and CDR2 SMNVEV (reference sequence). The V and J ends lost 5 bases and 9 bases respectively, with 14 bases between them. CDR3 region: CASSLGRIGEQFF. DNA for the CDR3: TGTGCCAGCAGTCTTGGGAGAATCGGTGAGCAGTTCTTC.

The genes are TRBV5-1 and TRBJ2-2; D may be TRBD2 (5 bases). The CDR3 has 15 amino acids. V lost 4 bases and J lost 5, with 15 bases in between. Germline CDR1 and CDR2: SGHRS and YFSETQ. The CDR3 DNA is TGCGCCAGCAGCACGGACGCGAAGCGGACCGGGGAGCTGTTTTTT. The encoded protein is CASSTDAKRTGELFF.

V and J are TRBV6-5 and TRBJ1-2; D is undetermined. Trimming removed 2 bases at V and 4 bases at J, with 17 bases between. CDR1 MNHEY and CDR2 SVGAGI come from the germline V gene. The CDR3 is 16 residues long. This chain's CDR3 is CASSYGPLRVVYGYTF. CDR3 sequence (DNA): TGTGCCAGCAGTTACGGTCCCTTAAGGGTTGTCTATGGCTACACCTTC.

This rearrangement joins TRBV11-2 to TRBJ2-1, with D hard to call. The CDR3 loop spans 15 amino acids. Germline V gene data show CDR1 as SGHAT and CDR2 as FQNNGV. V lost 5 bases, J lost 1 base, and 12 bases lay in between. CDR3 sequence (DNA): TGTGCCAGCAGCCGAAACAGTGGTTCCTACAATGAGCAGTTCTTC. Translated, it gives CASSRNSGSYNEQFF.